Listed here is a single T cell receptor beta chain. Its antigen is as yet unknown. The data were obtained in a study of shared clonotypes between healthy human individuals. Whole-study findings and limits: An anticipated effect of sequencing depth on clonotype sharing among donors was recognized.

The donor population consisted of healthy HIV-negative adults with no recent acute infections or vaccinations. Donors, without exception, were Caucasian adults residing in Nashville, Tennessee. Deep-level running was used for the assay. Libraries were prepared by immunoSEQ multiplex PCR; TCRdb keeps only in-frame clonotypes and omits some of them. Of roughly 490,000 clones in the sample, around 80% were seen once. The ends were cut back, 6 bases at V and 1 base at J, with 12 bases in the middle. CDR1 and CDR2 (germline): MDHEN, SYDVKM. The CDR3 is 14 residues long. The origin of this receptor is a woman aged 40-49 years in good health. Some clones in this sample may be carry-over from other donors' samples. This chain connects TRBV28 to TRBJ1-1; no reliable D call. Sequenced sample: PBMCs. CDR3 protein: CASRGRTENTEAFF. For the CDR3, the DNA is TGTGCCAGCAGGGGTAGGACGGAGAACACTGAAGCTTTCTTT.